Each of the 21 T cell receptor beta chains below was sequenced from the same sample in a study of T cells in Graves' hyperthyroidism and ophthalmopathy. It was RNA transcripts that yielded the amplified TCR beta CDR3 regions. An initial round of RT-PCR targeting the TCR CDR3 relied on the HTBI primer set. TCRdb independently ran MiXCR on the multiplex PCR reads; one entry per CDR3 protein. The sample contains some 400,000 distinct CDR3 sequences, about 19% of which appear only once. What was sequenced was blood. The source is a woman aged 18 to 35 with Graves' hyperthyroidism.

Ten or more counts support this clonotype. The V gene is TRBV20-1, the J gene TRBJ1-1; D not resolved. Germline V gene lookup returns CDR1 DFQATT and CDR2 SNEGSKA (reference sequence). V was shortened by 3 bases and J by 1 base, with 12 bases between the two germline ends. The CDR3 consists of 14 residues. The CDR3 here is CSARGEGRNTEAFF. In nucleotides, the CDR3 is TGCAGTGCTAGGGGTGAGGGAAGGAACACTGAAGCTTTCTTT.

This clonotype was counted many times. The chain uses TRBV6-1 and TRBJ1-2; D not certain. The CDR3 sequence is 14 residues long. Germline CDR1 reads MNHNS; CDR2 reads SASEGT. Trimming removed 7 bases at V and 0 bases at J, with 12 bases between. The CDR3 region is CASMQRRANYGYTF. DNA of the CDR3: TGTGCCAGCATGCAGCGAAGGGCTAACTATGGCTACACCTTC.

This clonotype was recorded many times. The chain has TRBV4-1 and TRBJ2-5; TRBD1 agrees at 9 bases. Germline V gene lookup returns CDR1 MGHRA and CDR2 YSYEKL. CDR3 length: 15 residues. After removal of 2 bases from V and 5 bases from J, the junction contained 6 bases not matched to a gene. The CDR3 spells CASSQRDRETETQYF. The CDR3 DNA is TGCGCCAGCAGCCAACGGGACAGGGAAACGGAGACCCAGTACTTC.

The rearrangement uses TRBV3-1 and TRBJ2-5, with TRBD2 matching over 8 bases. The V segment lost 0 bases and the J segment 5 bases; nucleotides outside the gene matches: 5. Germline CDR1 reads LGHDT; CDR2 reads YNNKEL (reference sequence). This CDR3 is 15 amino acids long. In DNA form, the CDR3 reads TGTGCCAGCAGCCAAGAACTAGCGGCTGGGGAGACCCAGTACTTC. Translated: CASSQELAAGETQYF.

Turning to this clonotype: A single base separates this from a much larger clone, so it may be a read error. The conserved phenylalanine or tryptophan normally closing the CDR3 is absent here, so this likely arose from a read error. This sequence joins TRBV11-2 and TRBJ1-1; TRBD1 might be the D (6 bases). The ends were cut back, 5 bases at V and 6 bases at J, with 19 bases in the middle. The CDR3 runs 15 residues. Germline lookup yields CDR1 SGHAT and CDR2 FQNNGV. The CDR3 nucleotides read TGTGCCAGCAGCACCCCCTCGGGGGCCAGGGCTGAAGCTTTCTAT. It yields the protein CASSTPSGARAEAFY.

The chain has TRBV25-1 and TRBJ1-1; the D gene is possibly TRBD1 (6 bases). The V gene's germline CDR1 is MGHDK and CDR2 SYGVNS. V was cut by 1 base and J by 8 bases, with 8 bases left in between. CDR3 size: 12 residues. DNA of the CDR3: TGTGCCAGCAGTGAATTGGGGGGCGAAGCTTTCTTT. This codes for CASSELGGEAFF.

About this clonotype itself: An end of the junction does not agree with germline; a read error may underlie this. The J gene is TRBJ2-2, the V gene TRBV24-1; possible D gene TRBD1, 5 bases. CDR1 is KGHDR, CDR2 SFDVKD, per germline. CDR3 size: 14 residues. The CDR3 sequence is CSTKEGHNTGELFF. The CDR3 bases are TGCTCCACCAAGGAAGGACATAACACCGGGGAGCTGTTTTTT.

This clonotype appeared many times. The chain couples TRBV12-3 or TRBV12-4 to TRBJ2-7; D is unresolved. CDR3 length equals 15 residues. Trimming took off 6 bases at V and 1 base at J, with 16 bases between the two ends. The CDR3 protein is CASSALQAVSYEQYF. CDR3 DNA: TGTGCCAGCAGCGCCTTGCAGGCAGTTTCCTACGAGCAGTACTTC.

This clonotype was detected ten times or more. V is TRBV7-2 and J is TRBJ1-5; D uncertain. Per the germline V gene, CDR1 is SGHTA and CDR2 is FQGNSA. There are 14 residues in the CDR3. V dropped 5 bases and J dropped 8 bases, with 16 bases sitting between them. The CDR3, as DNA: TGTGCCAGCAGCCCCTGGGGTTCCGAGGAGCCCCAGCATTTT. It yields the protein CASSPWGSEEPQHF.

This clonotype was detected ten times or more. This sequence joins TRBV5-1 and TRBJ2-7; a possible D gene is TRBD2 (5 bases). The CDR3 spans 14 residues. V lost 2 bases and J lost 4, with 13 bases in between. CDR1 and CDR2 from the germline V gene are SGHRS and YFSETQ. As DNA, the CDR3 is TGCGCCAGCAGCTTAGCAAGGAGGAAATACGAGCAGTACTTC. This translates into CASSLARRKYEQYF.

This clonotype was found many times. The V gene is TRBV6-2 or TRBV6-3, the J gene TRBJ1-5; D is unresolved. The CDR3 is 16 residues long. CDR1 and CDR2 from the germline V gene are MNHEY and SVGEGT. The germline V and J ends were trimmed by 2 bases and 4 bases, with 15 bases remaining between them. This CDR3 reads CASSYTWPNKNQPQHF. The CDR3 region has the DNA TGTGCCAGCAGTTACACCTGGCCCAACAAAAATCAGCCCCAGCATTTT.

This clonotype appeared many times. The CDR3, as DNA: TGTGCCAGCAGTGAATCTGGGTTTAGCGGGGGAAGCACAGATACGCAGTATTTT. It encodes CASSESGFSGGSTDTQYF. The J gene is TRBJ2-3, the V gene TRBV25-1; 9 bases are a match to TRBD2. Germline CDR1 and CDR2: MGHDK and SYGVNS. The CDR3 totals 18 residues. Germline trimming cut 1 base from V and 0 bases from J; bases unmatched to any gene: 8.

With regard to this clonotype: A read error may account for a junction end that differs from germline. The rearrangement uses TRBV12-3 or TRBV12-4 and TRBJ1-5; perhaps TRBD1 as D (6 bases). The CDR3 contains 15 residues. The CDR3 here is CASSSYRVPNQPQHF. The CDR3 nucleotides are TGTGCCAGCAGTTCCTACAGGGTCCCCAATCAGCCTCAGCATTTT.

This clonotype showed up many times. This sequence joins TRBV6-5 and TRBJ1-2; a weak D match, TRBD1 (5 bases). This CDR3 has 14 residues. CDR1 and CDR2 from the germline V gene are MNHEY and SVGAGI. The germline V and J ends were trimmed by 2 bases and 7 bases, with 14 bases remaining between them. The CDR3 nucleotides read TGTGCCAGCAGTTACGGGCCGGCGGGGGGTGGCTACACCTTC. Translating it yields CASSYGPAGGGYTF.

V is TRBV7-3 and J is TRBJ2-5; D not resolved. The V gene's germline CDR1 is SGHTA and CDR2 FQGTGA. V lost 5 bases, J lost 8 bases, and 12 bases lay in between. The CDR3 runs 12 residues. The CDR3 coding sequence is TGTGCCAGCAGCCCCATCGGTGGTACCCAGTACTTC. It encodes CASSPIGGTQYF.

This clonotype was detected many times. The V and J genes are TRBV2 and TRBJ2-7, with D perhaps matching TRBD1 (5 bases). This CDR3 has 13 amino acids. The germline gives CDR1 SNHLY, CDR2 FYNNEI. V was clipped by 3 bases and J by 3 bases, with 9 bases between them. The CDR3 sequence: CASSDAGYYEQYF. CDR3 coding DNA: TGTGCCAGCAGTGACGCAGGGTACTACGAGCAGTACTTC.

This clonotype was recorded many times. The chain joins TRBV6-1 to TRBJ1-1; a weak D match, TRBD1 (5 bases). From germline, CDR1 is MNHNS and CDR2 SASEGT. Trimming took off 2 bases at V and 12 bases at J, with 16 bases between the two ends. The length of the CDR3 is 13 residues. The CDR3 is CASSELKGRASFF. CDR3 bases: TGTGCCAGCAGTGAACTGAAGGGGCGAGCATCTTTCTTT.

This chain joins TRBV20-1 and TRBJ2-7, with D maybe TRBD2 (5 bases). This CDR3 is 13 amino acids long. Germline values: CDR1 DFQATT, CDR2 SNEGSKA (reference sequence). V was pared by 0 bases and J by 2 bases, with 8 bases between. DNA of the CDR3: TGCAGTGCTAGAGATAGCGAACCCTACGAGCAGTACTTC. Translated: CSARDSEPYEQYF.

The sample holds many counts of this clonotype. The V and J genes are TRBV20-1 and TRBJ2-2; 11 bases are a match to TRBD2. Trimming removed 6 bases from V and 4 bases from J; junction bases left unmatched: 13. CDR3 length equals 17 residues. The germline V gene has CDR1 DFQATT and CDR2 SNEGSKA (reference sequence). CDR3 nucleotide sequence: TGCAGTGCCGCAAAAGACCTAGCGGGGGGTGTCACCGGGGAGCTGTTTTTT. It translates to CSAAKDLAGGVTGELFF.

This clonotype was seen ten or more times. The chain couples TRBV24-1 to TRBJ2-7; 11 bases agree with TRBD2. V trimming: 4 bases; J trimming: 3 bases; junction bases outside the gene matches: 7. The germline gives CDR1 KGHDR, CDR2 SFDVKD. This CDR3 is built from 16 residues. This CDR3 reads CATSDATGTSGYEQYF. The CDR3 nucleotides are TGTGCCACCAGTGACGCCACCGGGACTAGCGGCTACGAGCAGTACTTC.

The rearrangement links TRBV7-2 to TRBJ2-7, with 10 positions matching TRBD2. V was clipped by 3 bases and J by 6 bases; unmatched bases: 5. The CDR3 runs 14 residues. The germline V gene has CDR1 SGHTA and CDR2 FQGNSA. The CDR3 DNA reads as TGTGCCAGCAGCTTGGGACTAGCGATTGGCGAGCAGTACTTC. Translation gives CASSLGLAIGEQYF.